This T cell receptor (beta chain) was captured in a study of blood T cell repertoires in COVID-19. Looking at the study overall: Whether acute or convalescent, the COVID-19 samples came from the United States, Italy and Spain. Sample material is recorded as cDNA or gDNA derived from T cells, B-cell-depleted T cells, or PBMCs.

V gave up 3 bases and J gave up 2 bases, with 10 bases separating them. CDR1 and CDR2 (germline): SQVTM, ANQGSEA. The CDR3 has 13 amino acids. In the source study's methods: Reference gene primer amplification yielded estimated nucleated cell counts. This table comes from immunoSEQ multiplex PCR, and its TCRdb copy is limited to in-frame clones, with some not included. Clone size and V and J calls were adopted from that table, with D and trimming inferred from the DNA. The sample records 200,000 to 300,000 clones, around 81% being singletons. The source of this sequence is a man aged 25 to 40 who had recovered from COVID-19. Sequencing was carried out using peripheral blood. The V and J genes are TRBV29-1 and TRBJ2-5, with D unclear. Written as DNA, the CDR3 is TGCAGCGTTGATCTGGCTTCACAAGAGACCCAGTACTTC. Encoded protein: CSVDLASQETQYF. Drawing the rest from reference TRBV29-1 and TRBJ2-5, the complete variable domain is SAVISQKPSRDICQRGTSLTIQCQVDSQVTMMFWYRQQPGQSLTLIATANQGSEATYESGFVIDKFPISRPNLTFSTLTVSNMSPEDSSIYLCSVDLASQETQYFGPGTRLLVL.